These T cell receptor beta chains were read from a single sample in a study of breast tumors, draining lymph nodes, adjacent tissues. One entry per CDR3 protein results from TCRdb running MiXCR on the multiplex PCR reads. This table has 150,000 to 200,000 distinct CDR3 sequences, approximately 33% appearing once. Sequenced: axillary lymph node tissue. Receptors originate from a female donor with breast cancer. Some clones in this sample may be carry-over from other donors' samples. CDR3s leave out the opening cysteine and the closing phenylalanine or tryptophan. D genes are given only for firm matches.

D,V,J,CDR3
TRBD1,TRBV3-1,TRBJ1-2,ASSHATGMSSGYT
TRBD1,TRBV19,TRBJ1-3,ASTFTGDRNTIY
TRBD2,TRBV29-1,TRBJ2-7,SIWFPGGYEQY
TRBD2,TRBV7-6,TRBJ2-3,ASSLGLAGGTDTQY
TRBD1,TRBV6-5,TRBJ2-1,ASSAPGTGGGNEQF
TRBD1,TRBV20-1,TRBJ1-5,SAMTGAGSNQPQH
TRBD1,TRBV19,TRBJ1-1,ASSGTGRTEAF
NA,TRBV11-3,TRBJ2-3,ASSLEDRDTQY
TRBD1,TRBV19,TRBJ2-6,ASSPLGTGSGANVLT
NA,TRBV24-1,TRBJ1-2,ATSDPGAGDVGYT
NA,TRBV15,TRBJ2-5,ATSRDLVGGFRETQY
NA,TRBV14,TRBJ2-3,ASSQDENRLTDTQY
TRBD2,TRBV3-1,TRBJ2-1,ASSRSLAGGPDNEQF
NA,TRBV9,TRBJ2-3,ASSALRGSGSTDTQY
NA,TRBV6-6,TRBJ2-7,ASSHRSVYEQY
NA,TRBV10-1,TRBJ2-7,ASSEGFGYEQY
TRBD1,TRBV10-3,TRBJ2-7,ATGQGAFYEQY
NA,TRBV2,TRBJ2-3,ASSELGLDTQY
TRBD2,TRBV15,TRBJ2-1,ATSGTGGPSSYNEQF
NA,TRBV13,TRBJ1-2,ASNDGTSNYGYT
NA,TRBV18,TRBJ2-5,ASSPTLQETQY
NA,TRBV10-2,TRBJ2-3,ASSDWDGGTDTQY
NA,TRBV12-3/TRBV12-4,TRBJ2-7,ASSGSTISCEQY
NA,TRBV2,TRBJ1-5,ASTLDSNQPQH
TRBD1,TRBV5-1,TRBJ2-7,ASSLDRGFYEQY
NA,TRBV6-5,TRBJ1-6,ASSYSRGGSPLH
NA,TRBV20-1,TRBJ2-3,SARDPPDTQY
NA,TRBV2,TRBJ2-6,ASSESGSSGANVLT
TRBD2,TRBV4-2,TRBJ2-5,ASSQAPSGTGTQY
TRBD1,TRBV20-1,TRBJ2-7,SARIPDRGSYEQY
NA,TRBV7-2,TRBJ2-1,ARSLDSENEQF
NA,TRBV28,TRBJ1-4,ASSPPGAQTKLF
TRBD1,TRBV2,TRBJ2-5,ASSRDSIPKPQY
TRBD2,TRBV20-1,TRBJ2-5,SARDQAGVETQY
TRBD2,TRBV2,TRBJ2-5,ASMAGLAGLETQY
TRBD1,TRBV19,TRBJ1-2,ASSFEDRVNYGYT
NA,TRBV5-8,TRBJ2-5,ASSLAAGTQY
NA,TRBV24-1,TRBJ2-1,ATRGPGDEQF
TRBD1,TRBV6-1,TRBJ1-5,ASIPGTGGDQPQH
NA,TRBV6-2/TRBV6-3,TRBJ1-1,ASSLYTEAF
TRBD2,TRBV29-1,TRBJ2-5,SLGGTSLQETQY
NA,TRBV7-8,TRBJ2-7,ASSLAHLGQVEQY
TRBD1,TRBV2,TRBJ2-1,ASRVDRNSYNEQF